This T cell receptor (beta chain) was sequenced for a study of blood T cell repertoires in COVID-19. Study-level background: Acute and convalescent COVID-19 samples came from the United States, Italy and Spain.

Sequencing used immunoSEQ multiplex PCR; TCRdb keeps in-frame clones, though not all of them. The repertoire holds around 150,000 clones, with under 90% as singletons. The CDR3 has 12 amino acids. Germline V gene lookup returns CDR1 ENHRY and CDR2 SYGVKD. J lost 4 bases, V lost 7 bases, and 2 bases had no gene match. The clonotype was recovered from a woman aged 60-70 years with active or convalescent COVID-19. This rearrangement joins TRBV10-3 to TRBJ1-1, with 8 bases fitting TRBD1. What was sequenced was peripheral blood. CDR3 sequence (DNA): TGTGCCATCAACACAGGGGGCACTGAAGCTTTCTTT. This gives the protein CAINTGGTEAFF.